The following is a TCR beta chain sequence with its context. Its specificity is unknown. The CDR3 covers 16 residues. Germline V gene sequence: CDR1 MNHEY, CDR2 SVGEGT. Trimming shortened V by 2 bases and J by 1 base, and 14 bases separated the two germline ends. The data were produced by immunoSEQ multiplex PCR, yet TCRdb's version contains in-frame clones alone and is incomplete. Here the sample spans about 160,000 clones, 90% to 95% being singletons. These data come from a study of T cell responses to AZD1222 COVID-19 vaccine. Study-level results: The span of vaccine-associated CD4 TCRs extended across spike, with dominance at 160-218 and 743-854.

Material: peripheral blood, obtained on day 0 of MenACWY control vaccination. The TCR sequence derives from an adult in good health. V usage is TRBV6-2 or TRBV6-3 and J usage is TRBJ1-1, with D possibly TRBD1 on 5 matching bases. CDR3 DNA sequence: TGTGCCAGCAGTTACACGGGACGGGGGAAGAACACTGAAGCTTTCTTT. Encoded protein: CASSYTGRGKNTEAFF.